This T cell receptor beta chain was sequenced in a study of vaccination and CD4 T cells after COVID-19 (dated by TCRdb to the early 2020s). Regarding the study in general: Every convalescent patient had a positive nasal swab PCR test for SARS-CoV-2, with mild disease in 8 to 10 patients and severe disease in one. In the convalescent cohort there were six males and four females, among whom were two Hispanic individuals, seven Caucasians, two Asians and one multiracial person. Participants got two doses of the Pfizer-BioNTech BNT162b2 vaccine (n=8) or two doses of the Moderna mRNA-1273 vaccine (n=2). Post-COVID blood samples from convalescent patients were collected a median of roughly 100 days after diagnosis, with a range of 35 to 161 days. Post-vaccine blood samples were obtained a median of approximately 74 days after the second vaccine dose, with a range of roughly 14 to 241 days. For stimulating the cultures, overlapping spike peptide pools were used, derived from SARS-CoV-2 as well as from the common cold coronaviruses HCoV-NL63, HCoV-OC43 and HCoV-229E. Control cultures used a CEFX viral epitope pool as positive control, an HIV-1 Nef peptide pool as negative control, or no peptide. The spike-specific CD4+ TCR repertoire was compared before and after mRNA vaccination in approximately ten COVID-19 convalescent patients and a handful of infection-naive healthy vaccine recipients. Overall study outcomes, separate from this receptor: In convalescent patients, a median 86.3% of post-vaccine SARS-CoV-2-reactive clones were detected only after vaccination, and vaccine-specific priming was suggested by this finding. The number of convalescent patients in the study was relatively small, and the study did not examine early timepoints following natural infection. The median count of SARS-CoV-2-reactive clonotypes went up from around 21 after infection to 30 to 40 after vaccination, although the change was not significant. Of the vaccine-specific clones in convalescent patients, 304 of 307, or nearly all, reacted only to SARS-CoV-2 spike and did not cross-react with common cold coronaviruses.

The V and J ends are trimmed by 1 base and 4 bases, leaving 13 bases between them. Via the germline V gene, CDR1 is SGHTA and CDR2 FQGNSA. The CDR3, cysteine through phenylalanine, is 15 amino acids long. Solely the CDR3 DNA is kept, with 45 bases framed from the first base. The treatment or condition label corresponds to: approximately 9-day PBMC culture with coronavirus spike peptide pools or control peptides (ViraFEST assay). The ViraFEST assay was used in the study, in which antigen-specific T cells were expanded with peptide pools and expanded clonotypes were subsequently identified by TCR sequencing. The positive SARS-CoV-2 PCR tests of the convalescent patients were dated from March to December 2020, before the Alpha, Beta and Delta variants emerged in the United States. Each well held 2.2 million or so PBMCs cultured in IMDM containing roughly 5.5% human AB serum and approximately 9.8 IU/ml IL-2, with 10 ug/ml peptide pools added. Half of the culture medium was replaced with fresh IL-2-containing medium on days 3 and 7. Once the cells had been in culture for over 9 days, the EasySep CD4+ T cell isolation kit was used to isolate CD4+ T cells by negative selection. PBMCs were separated from whole blood using Ficoll-Paque Plus gradient centrifugation and then either used fresh or cryopreserved at -140C. Triplicate wells were generally used for each culture condition.

Receptor libraries were prepared by PCR. At the Johns Hopkins FTIC core, DNA from the cultured CD4+ T cells underwent TCR sequencing with the Oncomine TCR Beta short-read assay. The QIAamp micro DNA kit was used to extract genomic DNA from the cultured CD4+ T cells. Oncomine TCR Beta libraries from cultured CD4+ T cells were pooled using unique dual indexes and sequenced on an Illumina iSeq 100. As for how the authors treated the data: Non-productive sequences were removed, and CDR3s not starting with C, not ending with F or W, or shorter than 7 amino acids were discarded. The MANAFEST web application was used to identify antigen-specific clonotypes by comparing peptide-stimulated wells against reference wells and other culture wells. To be called positive, a clone needed an FDR below 0.05, an odds ratio above 5, and a productive frequency above 0.1% in at least two of three replicate wells. Cross-reactive clonotypes were defined as significantly expanded in both SARS-CoV-2 spike wells and at least one common cold coronavirus spike condition. CDR3 homology was assessed with Levenshtein distances (stringdist) and unrooted phylogenetic trees (ape) in R version 3.6.1. In TCRdb, the public reads were trimmed at Q25 with fastp and aligned with MiXCR, with productive beta chains retained. CDR3 protein duplicates are merged, each entry listing the most common genes and DNA. For this entry, the V and J calls and clone size follow TCRdb and not the study's own pipeline. This sample comprises 20,000 to 25,000 distinct CDR3 sequences, about 52% of them detected only once. The ten largest clonotypes hold roughly 4.6% of the sample.

This clonotype was observed a handful of times. The antigen this receptor binds is unknown. No quality values exist for individual bases; no much larger clone is one base distant. Sample: CD4+ T cells from blood, cultured in vitro. This TCR derives from a human donor who had recovered from COVID-19. The V gene is TRBV7-2 and the J gene is TRBJ1-2; a tentative D match to TRBD1 spans 5 bases. The CDR3 sequence is CASSLGEGVLYGYTF. The nucleotide sequence is TGTGCCAGCAGCTTAGGGGAAGGGGTCCTCTATGGCTACACCTTC. Reference TRBV7-2 and TRBJ1-2 genes cover what lies past the CDR3, so the full variable domain is GAGVSQSPSNKVTEKGKDVELRCDPISGHTALYWYRQSLGQGLEFLIYFQGNSAPDKSGLPSDRFSAERTGGSVSTLTIQRTQQEDSAVYLCASSLGEGVLYGYTFGSGTRLTVV.